This T cell receptor beta chain was documented in a study of blood T cell repertoires in COVID-19. As for the study in general: Both acute and convalescent COVID-19 samples were obtained from the United States, Italy and Spain. The cDNA or gDNA used as material had been derived from T cells, B-cell-depleted T cells, or PBMCs.

The germline V gene encodes CDR1 LGHNA and CDR2 YNFKEQ. V was pared by 1 base and J by 0 bases, with 13 bases between. The length of the CDR3 is 17 residues. This clone was observed once. Per the original methods: For nucleated cells, counts were estimated from reference gene primer amplification. The method was immunoSEQ multiplex PCR; TCRdb's version includes in-frame clones alone and lacks a portion of them. From that table come the V and J calls and clone size; the DNA was used to work out D and trimming. The sample records about 130,000 clones, around 80% being singletons. The chain couples TRBV4-2 to TRBJ1-3; D possibly corresponds to TRBD1 (6 bases). The sequenced sample was peripheral blood. The clonotype originates from a human donor in a cohort sampled during active COVID-19. CDR3 protein: CASSQGPGASSGNTIYF. Here the CDR3 DNA reads TGTGCCAGCAGCCAAGGTCCAGGGGCCAGCTCTGGAAACACCATATATTTT.